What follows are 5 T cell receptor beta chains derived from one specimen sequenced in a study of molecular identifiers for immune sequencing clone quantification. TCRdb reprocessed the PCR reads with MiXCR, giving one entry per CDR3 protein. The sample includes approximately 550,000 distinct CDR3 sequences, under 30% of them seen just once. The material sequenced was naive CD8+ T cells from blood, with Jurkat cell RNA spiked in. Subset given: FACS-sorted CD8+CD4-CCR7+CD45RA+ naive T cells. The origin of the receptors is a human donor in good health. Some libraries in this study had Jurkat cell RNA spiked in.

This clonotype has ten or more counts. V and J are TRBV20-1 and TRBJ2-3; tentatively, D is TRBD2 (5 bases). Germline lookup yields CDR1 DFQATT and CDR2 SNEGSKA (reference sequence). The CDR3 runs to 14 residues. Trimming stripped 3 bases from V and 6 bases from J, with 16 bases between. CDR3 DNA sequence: TGCAGTGCTAGTCCGGGAAGAGGGTCCGATACGCAGTATTTT. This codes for CSASPGRGSDTQYF.

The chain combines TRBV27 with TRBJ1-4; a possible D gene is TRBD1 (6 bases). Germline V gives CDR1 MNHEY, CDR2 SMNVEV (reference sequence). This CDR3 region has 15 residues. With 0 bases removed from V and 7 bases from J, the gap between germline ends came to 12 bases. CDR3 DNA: TGTGCCAGCAGTTTATCGACAGGATCAGCTGAAAAACTGTTTTTT. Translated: CASSLSTGSAEKLFF.

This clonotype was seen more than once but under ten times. The CDR3 spells CASSSISGGAYEQYF. In DNA, the CDR3 is TGTGCCAGCAGTTCCATCTCAGGGGGGGCCTACGAGCAGTACTTC. The chain employs TRBV27 and TRBJ2-7; D is perhaps TRBD1 or TRBD2 (7 bases each). V lost 4 bases and J 2 bases, leaving 15 bases between the germline ends. Per germline, CDR1 MNHEY and CDR2 SMNVEV (reference sequence). The CDR3 is 15 amino acids.

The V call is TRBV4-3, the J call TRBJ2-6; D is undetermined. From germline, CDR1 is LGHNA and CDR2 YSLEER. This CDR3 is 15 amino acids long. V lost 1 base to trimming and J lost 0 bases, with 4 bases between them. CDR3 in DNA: TGCGCCAGCAGCCAAGGCGGCTCTGGGGCCAACGTCCTGACTTTC. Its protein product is CASSQGGSGANVLTF.

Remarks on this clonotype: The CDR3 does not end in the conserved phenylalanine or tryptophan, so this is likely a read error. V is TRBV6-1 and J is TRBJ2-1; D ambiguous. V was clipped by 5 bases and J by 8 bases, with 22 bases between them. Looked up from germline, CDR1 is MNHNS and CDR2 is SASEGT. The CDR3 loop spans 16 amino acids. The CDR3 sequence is CASSKIPGPADDEQFL. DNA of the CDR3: TGTGCCAGCAGTAAAATCCCCGGCCCCGCCGATGATGAGCAGTTCCTC.